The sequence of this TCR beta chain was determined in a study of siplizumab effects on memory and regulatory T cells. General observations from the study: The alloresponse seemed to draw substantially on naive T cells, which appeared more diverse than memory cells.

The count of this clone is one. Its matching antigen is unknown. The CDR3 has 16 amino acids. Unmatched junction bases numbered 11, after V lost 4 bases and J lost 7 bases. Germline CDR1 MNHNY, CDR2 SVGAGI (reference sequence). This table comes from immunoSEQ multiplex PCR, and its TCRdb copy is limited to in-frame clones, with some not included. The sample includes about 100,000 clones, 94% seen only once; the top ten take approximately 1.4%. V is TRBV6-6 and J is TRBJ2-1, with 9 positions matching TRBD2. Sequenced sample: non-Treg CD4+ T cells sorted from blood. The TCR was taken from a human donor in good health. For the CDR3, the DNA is TGTGCCAGCAGTTTAATCGCGGGAGGGGGACAAAATGAGCAGTTCTTC. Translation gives CASSLIAGGGQNEQFF.